This T cell receptor (beta chain) comes out of a study of CD8 T cells in ankylosing spondylitis. Ten or more counts support this clonotype. The antigen is not known. As the method for making TCR beta libraries, quantitative 5'-RACE with molecular barcodes was used. Each CDR3 protein is one row after TCRdb ran MiXCR on the 5' RACE reads. Here the sample spans around 890,000 distinct CDR3 sequences, 12% being singletons. The CDR3 covers 17 residues. The V end was cut by 5 bases, the J end by 5 bases, with 27 bases between. From germline, CDR1 is SQVTM and CDR2 ANQGSEA. Findings and caveats of the study: Clones linked with disease were CD8+ and fairly uncommon in the peripheral blood. Ankylosing spondylitis blood appeared to be characterized by a TCR beta motif of several highly homologous variants.

The TCR comes from a male donor with ankylosing spondylitis. The chain links TRBV29-1 to TRBJ2-5, with D unresolved. Sequencing was done on a sample of blood, either unsorted or a sorted T cell fraction (not recorded which). The DNA of the CDR3 is TGCAGCGTTTCTGGCCCCTTATCACAAGTGGTCCAGGAGACCCAGTACTTC. It codes for CSVSGPLSQVVQETQYF.